This section outlines one T cell receptor (beta chain) sequence together with its context. The antigen is not known. PCR employed 60 Vbeta and 13 Jbeta primers. The table came from immunoSEQ multiplex PCR; TCRdb's copy has only in-frame clones and leaves some out. This sample has more than 150,000 clones, with 80% to 90% found just once. The study sampled nominally healthy donors, though unrecorded immune exposures were likely. Germline values: CDR1 LNHDA, CDR2 SQIVND (reference sequence). CDR3 length equals 15 residues. V shed 5 bases and J shed 1 base, with 14 bases lying between them. The data stem from a study of cytomegalovirus exposure and HLA in healthy donors. The study, taken as a whole, reports: Accurate HLA-A and HLA-B prediction from TCR beta sequences was reported for most subjects. Donors belonging to an Asian-associated ancestry cluster reportedly showed fewer N-insertions in productive TCRs than the roughly 670-donor mean, according to what a later analysis found.

What was sequenced was PBMCs. The chain couples TRBV19 to TRBJ1-1; no firm D call. The origin of this receptor is a woman between 18 and 29 years old in good health and CMV-seronegative. This chain's CDR3 is CASSRGGYPNTEAFF. The CDR3 coding sequence is TGTGCCAGTAGTCGGGGAGGGTACCCGAACACTGAAGCTTTCTTT.